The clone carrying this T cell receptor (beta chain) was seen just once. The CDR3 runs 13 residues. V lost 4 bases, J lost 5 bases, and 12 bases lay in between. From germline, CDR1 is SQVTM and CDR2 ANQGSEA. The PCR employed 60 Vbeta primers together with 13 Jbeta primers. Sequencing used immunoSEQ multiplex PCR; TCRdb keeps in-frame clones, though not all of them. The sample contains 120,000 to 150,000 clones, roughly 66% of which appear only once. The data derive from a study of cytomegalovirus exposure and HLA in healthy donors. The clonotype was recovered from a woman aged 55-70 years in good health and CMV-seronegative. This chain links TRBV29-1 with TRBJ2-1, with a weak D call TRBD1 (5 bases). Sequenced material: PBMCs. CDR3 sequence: CSVVGQGNNEQFF. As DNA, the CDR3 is TGCAGCGTTGTAGGGCAGGGTAACAATGAGCAGTTCTTC.